The 8 T cell receptor beta chains below were found in one sample sequenced in a study of blood T cell repertoires in COVID-19. TCRdb keeps only in-frame clones here, not all; method: immunoSEQ multiplex PCR. Seen here are about 130,000 clones, 70% to 85% observed once, and the top ten hold approximately 9.1%. Sequencing was done on a sample of PBMCs or T cells enriched from blood (not recorded which). The receptors shown here come from a man between 50 and 59 years old who had recovered from COVID-19.

V gene TRBV7-2 combines with J gene TRBJ1-3; D is undetermined. The germline V gene encodes CDR1 SGHTA and CDR2 FQGNSA. CDR3 length: 17 amino acids. With 3 bases removed from V and 1 base from J, the gap between germline ends came to 16 bases. The CDR3 DNA reads as TGTGCCAGCAGCTTTACGCGAAGCGTTATTTCTGGAAACACCATATATTTT. Amino acid sequence: CASSFTRSVISGNTIYF.

V gene TRBV11-2 combines with J gene TRBJ2-3, with TRBD2 matching over 8 bases. V lost 0 bases and J lost 4; bases outside the gene matches: 0. Germline V gives CDR1 SGHAT, CDR2 FQNNGV. CDR3 length: 14 amino acids. The CDR3 nucleotides read TGTGCCAGCAGCTTAGACGGGGGGGCAGATACGCAGTATTTT. It specifies CASSLDGGADTQYF.

This chain joins TRBV10-3 and TRBJ2-5, with TRBD1 as a possible D gene (6 bases). CDR3 length equals 14 residues. V was shortened by 6 bases and J by 2 bases, with 13 bases between the two germline ends. Germline loops: CDR1 ENHRY, CDR2 SYGVKD. The CDR3: CAISASQGQETQYF. The CDR3 DNA is TGTGCCATCAGCGCCTCACAGGGACAAGAGACCCAGTACTTC.

This chain joins TRBV28 and TRBJ2-3; tentative D call: TRBD2 (7 bases). Trimming left V 1 base short and J 8 bases short, with 16 bases between. Germline V CDR1 and CDR2: MDHEN, SYDVKM. The CDR3 runs 15 residues. The CDR3 is CASSLLAGASGTQYF. DNA for the CDR3: TGTGCCAGCAGTTTATTGGCGGGGGCGAGTGGTACGCAGTATTTT.

As DNA, the CDR3 is TGTGCCAGCAGCTTACACGGACTAGCGGGACCAACCGGGGAGCTGTTTTTT. Its translation: CASSLHGLAGPTGELFF. J is TRBJ2-2 and V is TRBV7-3, with TRBD2 matching 12 bases. The CDR3 loop spans 17 amino acids. Unmatched junction bases numbered 6, after V lost 2 bases and J lost 5 bases. CDR1 is SGHTA, CDR2 FQGTGA, per germline.

This clone was seen only a few times. The gene calls are TRBV2 and TRBJ1-2, with a tentative D call TRBD1 (6 bases). CDR1 and CDR2 (germline): SNHLY, FYNNEI. The CDR3 extends over 12 amino acids. The V end lost 7 bases, the J end lost 8 bases, and 14 bases lay between the germline ends. CDR3 in amino acids: CASTGAGEGYTF. CDR3 nucleotide sequence: TGTGCCAGCACTGGGGCAGGGGAAGGCTACACCTTC.

V gene TRBV29-1 combines with J gene TRBJ2-6; maybe TRBD1 (6 bases). The length of the CDR3 is 17 residues. The V and J ends lost 0 bases and 1 base respectively, with 13 bases between them. Germline V gene sequence: CDR1 SQVTM, CDR2 ANQGSEA. The CDR3 region has the DNA TGCAGCGTTGAAGATCCCTGGACAGTTTCTGGGGCCAACGTCCTGACTTTC. It is translated as CSVEDPWTVSGANVLTF.

CDR3 DNA sequence: TGTGCCAGCTCAGTCCGGGACAGGGGGCCATACGAGCAGTACTTC. Translating it yields CASSVRDRGPYEQYF. The rearrangement uses TRBV18 and TRBJ2-7; 12 nucleotides align to TRBD1. The CDR3 contains 15 residues. The germline gives CDR1 KGHSH, CDR2 LQKENI. V trimming: 5 bases; J trimming: 4 bases; junction bases outside the gene matches: 6.